This TCR beta chain came from a study of blood T cell repertoires in COVID-19. As for the study in general: Specimens from acute and convalescent COVID-19 originated in the United States, Italy and Spain.

Clones were sequenced by immunoSEQ multiplex PCR, and TCRdb holds only the in-frame ones, with some missing. The sample lists a few hundred thousand clones; approximately 85% were seen once. Living in 24 US areas, the participants were between roughly 18 and 89 years of age. Cohorts were based on clinical histories the participants reported. The CDR3 spans 19 residues. Germline loops: CDR1 SGDLS, CDR2 YYNGEE. V dropped 3 bases and J dropped 2; count of bases not matched to a gene: 12. The chain employs TRBV9 and TRBJ2-3; TRBD2 matches at 13 bases. Sequencing was carried out using PBMCs or T cells enriched from blood (not recorded which). The sequence was obtained from a woman aged 50 to 60 who had recovered from COVID-19. Written as DNA, the CDR3 is TGTGCCAGCAGCGCCGGACTAGCGGGAGTCGGGCACATCACAGATACGCAGTATTTT. This translates into CASSAGLAGVGHITDTQYF.